The 9 T cell receptor beta chains presented below share a single source sample, sequenced in a study of T cells in women clearing cervical HPV infection listed by TCRdb under 2018. Receptors were amplified or captured by the immunoSEQ multiplex PCR assay. The source is immuneACCESS, and TCRdb retained only in-frame sequences with V and J called. Part of the clones is not carried over; for the studies checked, unresolved V genes explain less than half of this, and the remainder is unexplained. The sample table on file contains roughly 30,000 clones. Around 3% of the sample goes to the ten largest clones. Specimen: blood buffy coat. These receptors all stem from a woman aged 18 to 75 with a cervical HPV16 infection that either progressed to CIN3+ or cleared (not recorded which).

Notes on this clone: The DNA ends 3 residues before the CDR3 does, and the rest of the CDR3 is filled in from the germline J gene. V is TRBV19 and J is TRBJ2-3, with 11 bases identical to TRBD1. Germline V gives CDR1 LNHDA, CDR2 SQIVND (reference sequence). The length of the CDR3 is 16 residues. CDR3 in amino acids: CASSKGQGDIWETQYF. The part of the CDR3 DNA that was read is TGTGCCAGTAGTAAGGGACAGGGGGATATTTGGGAGACG.

CDR3 sequence reads: CASSIERDSLGQPQHF. CDR3 DNA (partial): TGTGCCAGTAGTATAGAGCGGGACAGTTTGGGGCAGCCC. The chain combines TRBV19 with TRBJ1-5, with 7 bases lining up with TRBD1. The read stops 3 residues short of the end of the CDR3; the missing end is completed from the germline J gene. V shed 0 bases and J 7 bases; nucleotides not matched to a gene: 9. The CDR3 loop spans 16 amino acids. The germline gives CDR1 LNHDA, CDR2 SQIVND (reference sequence).

As for this clone: The read terminates 3 residues before the CDR3 end, so the remaining end is supplied by the germline J gene. V usage is TRBV19 and J usage is TRBJ1-2, with 9 bases aligning to TRBD1. The CDR3 length is 15 residues. CDR1 is LNHDA and CDR2 is SQIVND in the germline V gene (reference sequence). CDR3 loop: CASSDRGITFGDYTF. The DNA read from the CDR3 is TGTGCCAGTAGTGACAGGGGGATTACCTTCGGTGAC.

Remarks on this clone: The read stops 3 residues short of the end of the CDR3; the missing end is completed from the germline J gene. The chain combines TRBV18 with TRBJ1-1, with no clear D. Trimming cost V 6 bases and J 1 base, with 12 bases left between them. Germline values: CDR1 KGHSH, CDR2 LQKENI. The CDR3 covers 14 residues. The CDR3 is CASSPDFRNTEAFF. The CDR3 bases that were read are TGTGCCAGCTCCCCCGACTTCCGGAACACTGAA.

In regard to this clone: Read data end 3 residues before the CDR3 end; the end is taken from the germline J gene. The rearrangement joins TRBV2 to TRBJ2-3, with 11 bases identical to TRBD2. CDR1 and CDR2 from the germline V gene are SNHLY and FYNNEI. V lost 10 bases and J lost 0; bases outside the gene matches: 9. The length of the CDR3 is 16 residues. This CDR3 is CAISGTSGSSTDTQYF. The sequenced CDR3 bases are TGTGCCATTTCCGGGACTAGCGGTTCTAGCACAGATACG.

Note on this clone: The sequence runs out 3 residues before the end of the CDR3; the remainder is reconstructed from the germline J gene. The V and J genes are TRBV5-1 and TRBJ1-4; perhaps TRBD1 as D (5 bases). The CDR3 has 16 residues. The germline CDR1 and CDR2 sequences are SGHRS and YFSETQ. CDR3 bases read: TGCGCCAGCAGCGCCCAGGGTTCCTCTGGGGCCAACGTA. Protein product: CASSAQGSSGANV. The CDR3 as a whole reads CASSAQGSSGANVLFF.

Frequency places this clone as medium-sized. The sequenced CDR3 bases are TGCAGTGCTAGATTCAGGACTAGCATCAATGAG. It translates to CSARFRTSINE. The whole CDR3 region reads CSARFRTSINEQFF. The gene calls are TRBV20-1 and TRBJ2-1; 8 nucleotides align to TRBD2. The read ends 3 residues shy of where the CDR3 ends; the end is completed using the germline J gene. CDR3 size: 14 residues. Unmatched junction bases numbered 6, after V lost 2 bases and J lost 6 bases. Germline assignment: CDR1 DFQATT and CDR2 SNEGSKA (reference sequence).

On this clone: The CDR3 end is not reached by the read, which stops 3 residues before it; the germline J gene fills it in. The chain is built from TRBV29-1 and TRBJ1-1, with 8 bases that match TRBD1. J gave up 3 bases and V 7 bases, and 10 bases lay outside the gene matches. The length of the CDR3 is 14 residues. Germline CDR1 reads SQVTM; CDR2 reads ANQGSEA. CDR3 DNA (partial): TGCAGCGCCTCTCGACAGGGGCGGGACACTGAA. Translation gives CSASRQGRDTE. The whole CDR3 is CSASRQGRDTEAFF.

CDR3 region: CASSQERLSNQPQHF. Partial CDR3 DNA: TGCGCCAGCAGCCAAGAACGACTGAGCAATCAGCCC. The J gene is TRBJ1-5, the V gene TRBV4-1; D remains ambiguous. Read coverage stops 3 residues before the CDR3 terminus; the germline J gene supplies the remainder. Trimming took off 0 bases at V and 1 base at J, with 7 bases between the two ends. The V gene's germline CDR1 is MGHRA and CDR2 YSYEKL. This CDR3 is 15 amino acids long.